These 19 T cell receptor beta chains originate from one sample sequenced in a study of tumor-infiltrating lymphocytes in primary liver carcinoma. Extraction of RNA together with DNA used 20-30 mg of unsorted bulk tissue. Total RNA amounting to 450 to 550 ng was the source from which TCR beta cDNA was made with a constant-region primer. Employing slightly modified ARM-PCR, three nested multiplex PCR rounds were run, and these gave rise to the TCR beta libraries. The two initial PCR rounds, about 9 cycles each, used TRBV1-TRBV30 forward and C-beta reverse primers. TCRdb re-analysed the multiplex PCR reads in MiXCR, keeping a single row per CDR3 protein. The sample consists of around 78,000 distinct CDR3 sequences, 60% to 80% of them appearing once. Sequencing was carried out using liver tumor tissue from sampling region 4. Subset specified: tumor region T4, right-lateral pole. The receptors originated from a woman aged 55-69 years with primary liver carcinoma and hepatitis B virus infection.

Comment on this clonotype: The conserved closing phenylalanine or tryptophan is absent in this CDR3, likely reflecting a read error. The V call is TRBV6-1, the J call TRBJ2-1; 10 bases agree with TRBD1. Per germline, CDR1 MNHNS and CDR2 SASEGT. This CDR3 spans 14 amino acids. The CDR3 DNA reads TGTGTCAGCAGGAAACGGGACAGGGGTCATGAGCAGTTCTTA. It encodes CVSRKRDRGHEQFL.

V is TRBV28 and J is TRBJ1-2; 7 bases agree with TRBD1. Germline lookup yields CDR1 MDHEN and CDR2 SYDVKM. With V trimmed by 1 base and J by 3 bases, 8 bases remained unmatched. This CDR3 is 16 amino acids long. Here the CDR3 reads CASSLSGRQGDYGYTF. In DNA, the CDR3 is TGTGCCAGCAGTTTATCCGGGAGACAGGGCGACTATGGCTACACCTTC.

This clonotype appeared a single time. V is TRBV11-3 and J is TRBJ2-7; TRBD2 agrees at 7 bases. The CDR3 is 14 amino acids. Germline lookup yields CDR1 SGHNT and CDR2 YENEEA. The trim removed 9 bases at V and 4 bases at J, leaving 12 bases unmatched. CDR3 coding DNA: TGTGCCAGTGGCTTAAGCGGGCGGGAGTACGAGCAGTACTTC. The encoded protein is CASGLSGREYEQYF.

This clonotype occurred once. Because it lacks the conserved phenylalanine or tryptophan at the end, this CDR3 is likely a read error. The V gene is TRBV5-1, the J gene TRBJ2-1; D possibly corresponds to TRBD2 (5 bases). The V gene's germline CDR1 is SGHRS and CDR2 YFSETQ. This CDR3 comprises 14 residues. The V gene lost 4 bases and the J gene lost 8 bases, with 16 bases spanning the gap. CDR3: CASSIVRARDEQFL. The CDR3 region has the DNA TGCGCCAGCAGCATCGTGAGGGCTAGGGATGAGCAGTTCTTA.

This clonotype is labeled medium-sized. The J gene is TRBJ2-1, the V gene TRBV5-4; 7 nucleotides line up with TRBD2. Germline CDR1 and CDR2: SGHNT and YYREEE (reference sequence). With V trimmed by 4 bases and J by 0 bases, 7 bases remained unmatched. This CDR3 contains 16 residues. For the CDR3, the DNA is TGTGCCAGCAGCCCGGGAGCGGGGAGCTCCTACAATGAGCAGTTCTTC. This codes for CASSPGAGSSYNEQFF.

On this clonotype itself: A read error may produce the germline difference seen at one junction end. CDR3 in amino acids: CASRFSGMKNIQYF. For the CDR3, the DNA is TGTGCCAGCAGATTTAGCGGGATGAAGAACATTCAGTATTTC. The rearrangement links TRBV28 to TRBJ2-4; TRBD2 matches 8 bases. The CDR3 sequence is 14 residues long. Germline lookup yields CDR1 MDHEN and CDR2 SYDVKM. Full variable domain (missing parts from reference TRBV28 and TRBJ2-4): DVKVTQSSRYLVKRTGEKVFLECVQDMDHENMFWYRQDPGLGLRLIYFSYDVKMKEKGDIPEGYSVSREKKERFSLILESASTNQTSMYLCASRFSGMKNIQYFGAGTRLSVL.

At least ten counts were recorded for this clonotype. The junction does not match germline at one end; this may be a read error. This chain joins TRBV28 and TRBJ2-7, with 11 positions matching TRBD2. This CDR3 comprises 14 residues. The germline CDR1 and CDR2 sequences are MDHEN and SYDVKM. The CDR3 DNA is TGTGCCAGCAGTTCGTACCCGGGACTAGCGGCTGAACCCTTC. It specifies CASSSYPGLAAEPF.

Comment on this clonotype: With a much larger clone just one base away, this may be a read error. The V call is TRBV6-4, the J call TRBJ2-1; D remains unclear. CDR1 and CDR2 from the germline V gene are MRHNA and SNTAGT. The CDR3 contains 16 residues. The CDR3, as DNA: TGTGCCAACAGTGACTCTAGGGATGGATCCTACAATGAGCAGTTCTTC. Translating gives CANSDSRDGSYNEQFF.

Worth noting for this clonotype: Relative to the germline gene, one junction end is altered; a read error may explain this. The chain is built from TRBV6-5 and TRBJ1-5, with D tentatively TRBD1 (6 bases). This CDR3 has 14 amino acids. The germline V gene has CDR1 MNHEY and CDR2 SVGAGI. The CDR3 loop reads CASSRLQGNQPQHF. CDR3 DNA sequence: TGTGCCAGCAGCAGACTTCAGGGGAATCAGCCCCAGCACTTT.

Of note for this clonotype: One end of the junction is discordant with germline, which a read error may explain. The chain uses TRBV6-6 and TRBJ1-5; no firm D call. Germline CDR1 MNHNY, CDR2 SVGAGI (reference sequence). This CDR3 has 18 residues. CDR3 DNA: TGTGCCAGCAGTTACTCGCCGGAACTCGGGAGGTTCAATCAGCCCCAGCACTTT. Translated, it gives CASSYSPELGRFNQPQHF.

This sequence joins TRBV12-3 or TRBV12-4 and TRBJ1-1; 7 nucleotides agree with TRBD1. The CDR3 consists of 13 residues. Unmatched junction bases numbered 8, after V lost 10 bases and J lost 3 bases. CDR3 in amino acids: CATRRTGDTEAFF. The CDR3 coding sequence is TGTGCCACCAGAAGGACAGGAGACACTGAAGCTTTCTTT.

This clonotype occurred many times. This chain uses TRBV28 with TRBJ1-2, with 7 bases fitting TRBD1. CDR3 length: 14 residues. Germline CDR1 reads MDHEN; CDR2 reads SYDVKM. The ends lost 3 bases at V and 2 bases at J; junction bases unmatched: 3. CDR3 protein: CASSLQGGNYGYTF. DNA for the CDR3: TGTGCCAGCAGTTTGCAGGGGGGGAACTATGGCTACACCTTC.

Comment on this clonotype: A much larger clone lies a single base off, so this may be a read error. This chain links TRBV28 with TRBJ1-1; D is unresolved. CDR3 size: 15 residues. Germline V gene sequence: CDR1 MDHEN, CDR2 SYDVKM. V was shortened by 7 bases and J by 2 bases, with 17 bases between the two germline ends. The CDR3 loop reads CASKGSWDFNTEAFF. As DNA, the CDR3 is TGTGCCAGCAAGGGCAGCTGGGATTTCAACACTGAAGCTTTCTTT.

Notes on this clonotype: The conserved closing phenylalanine or tryptophan is absent in this CDR3, likely reflecting a read error. The CDR3 sequence is CSTKLLAVADTQYC. For the CDR3, the DNA is TGCAGCACTAAGCTGCTAGCGGTAGCAGATACGCAGTATTGT. The chain combines TRBV29-1 with TRBJ2-3; 7 bases agree with TRBD2. The germline V gene has CDR1 SQVTM and CDR2 ANQGSEA. The CDR3 is made up of 14 amino acids. V gave up 8 bases and J gave up 4 bases; unmatched junction bases: 12.

This clonotype was counted a single time. One junction end does not reproduce the germline sequence, and a read error may be involved. The chain links TRBV11-1 to TRBJ2-1, with 8 bases matching TRBD2. Germline loops: CDR1 SGHAT, CDR2 FQDESV (reference sequence). The CDR3 has 16 residues. The CDR3: CASSPTKSGSRNEQFF. The CDR3 DNA follows: TGTGCCAGCAGCCCGACGAAAAGCGGGAGCCGCAATGAGCAGTTCTTT.

As regards this clonotype: The junction departs from the called germline gene at one end, perhaps through a read error. The V gene is TRBV6-6, the J gene TRBJ2-5; 8 nucleotides align to TRBD1. This CDR3 has 14 residues. Germline CDR1 MNHNY, CDR2 SVGAGI (reference sequence). CDR3 nucleotide sequence: TGTGCTAGCAGCGACGGGACAGGAAGGGAGACCCAGCATTTC. It codes for CASSDGTGRETQHF.

In the case of this clonotype: Germline and junction disagree at one end, which may indicate a read error. V and J are TRBV6-5 and TRBJ2-2, with D possibly TRBD2 on 5 matching bases. The CDR3 length is 14 residues. Per the germline V gene, CDR1 is MNHEY and CDR2 is SVGAGI. The CDR3 sequence: CASSRNTEAGELFF. CDR3 bases: TGCGCGAGCAGCCGGAACACGGAGGCCGGGGAGCTGTTTTTT.

This clonotype was recorded many times. The chain employs TRBV28 and TRBJ2-2, with D uncertain. Germline loops: CDR1 MDHEN, CDR2 SYDVKM. Trimming left V 6 bases short and J 0 bases short, with 5 bases between. This CDR3 comprises 13 residues. The CDR3 bases are TGTGCCAGCAGAGAGTCGAACACCGGGGAGCTGTTTTTT. As protein: CASRESNTGELFF.

This clonotype was seen ten or more times. The chain employs TRBV5-8 and TRBJ2-1; 8 bases are shared with TRBD2. V lost 8 bases and J lost 5; bases outside the gene matches: 6. This CDR3 spans 13 amino acids. In germline, CDR1 is SGHTS, CDR2 YDEGEE. For the CDR3, the DNA is TGTGCCAGAGGGTCACTAGCGGACAATGAGCAGTTCTTC. This encodes CARGSLADNEQFF.